One sample yielded the 5 T cell receptor beta chains listed below, sequenced in a study of blood T cell repertoires in COVID-19. Sequencing was performed with immunoSEQ multiplex PCR; in TCRdb, only in-frame clones are kept and a portion is missing. Of about 200,000 clones in the sample, more than 75% were seen once. Sequencing input: peripheral blood. These receptors all stem from a man between 60 and 75 years old with acute or convalescent COVID-19.

The CDR3 sequence: CASSQDRMSQDLYGYTF. The CDR3 DNA reads TGCGCCAGCAGCCAAGATCGGATGAGTCAGGATCTCTATGGCTACACCTTC. This rearrangement joins TRBV4-1 to TRBJ1-2; no clear D. CDR1 is MGHRA and CDR2 is YSYEKL in the germline V gene. The CDR3 loop spans 17 amino acids. The ends were cut back, 0 bases at V and 4 bases at J, with 18 bases in the middle.

The chain is built from TRBV18 and TRBJ2-5; 10 positions agree with TRBD2. CDR1 KGHSH and CDR2 LQKENI come from the germline V gene. The CDR3 length is 15 residues. The V gene end was trimmed by 3 bases and the J gene end by 1 base; junction bases not matched to a gene: 2. The CDR3: CASSPGLASQETQYF. CDR3 DNA sequence: TGTGCCAGCTCACCGGGACTAGCGTCCCAAGAGACCCAGTACTTC.

CDR3 DNA sequence: TGTGCCAGCAGCAAAATGACAGGGCGAGCTTTCTTT. Its translation: CASSKMTGRAFF. J is TRBJ1-1 and V is TRBV6-2 or TRBV6-3; TRBD1 matches 7 bases. The CDR3 length is 12 residues. Germline V gene data show CDR1 as MNHEY and CDR2 as SVGEGT. J lost 10 bases, V lost 6 bases, and 8 bases had no gene match.

The rearrangement links TRBV2 to TRBJ2-7, with a weak D call TRBD1 (6 bases). This CDR3 contains 15 residues. Trimming took 0 bases from V and 1 from J, leaving 10 bases between them. The V gene's germline CDR1 is SNHLY and CDR2 FYNNEI. CDR3 in amino acids: CASSEAQGSSYEQYF. CDR3 bases: TGTGCCAGCAGTGAAGCGCAGGGGAGTTCCTACGAGCAGTACTTC. Based on the CDR3 plus reference TRBV2 and TRBJ2-7, the full variable domain is EPEVTQTPSHQVTQMGQEVILRCVPISNHLYFYWYRQILGQKVEFLVSFYNNEISEKSEIFDDQFSVERPDGSNFTLKIRSTKLEDSAMYFCASSEAQGSSYEQYFGPGTRLTVT.

This clone was recorded only once. The chain uses TRBV7-2 and TRBJ2-3, with D maybe TRBD1 (6 bases). Trimming left V 1 base short and J 1 base short, with 9 bases between. Germline values: CDR1 SGHTA, CDR2 FQGNSA. The CDR3 spans 15 residues. The CDR3 protein is CASSLGAGGTDTQYF. The CDR3, as DNA: TGTGCCAGCAGCTTAGGGGCAGGGGGCACAGATACGCAGTATTTT.